This T cell receptor (beta chain) comes out of a study of T cell responses to AZD1222 COVID-19 vaccine. Study-wide results and limits: Targeting of unmutated variant regions was reportedly seen in nearly half of spike-specific TCRs.

This clone has a single count. Its antigen is not known. TCRdb's copy holds only in-frame clones and misses some; the assay was immunoSEQ multiplex PCR. The data show about 170,000 clones, approximately 90% seen once. CDR1 and CDR2 from the germline V gene are MNHEY and SVGAGI. The ends were cut back, 7 bases at V and 2 bases at J, with 15 bases in the middle. The length of the CDR3 is 15 residues. The source is an adult in good health. The rearrangement joins TRBV6-5 to TRBJ1-5, with D tentatively TRBD1 (5 bases). The material sequenced was peripheral blood, taken on day 0 of AZD1222 vaccination. The CDR3 reads CASTLRWGGNQPQHF. In DNA, the CDR3 is TGTGCCAGCACCCTCCGGTGGGGGGGCAATCAGCCCCAGCATTTT.